The subject of this entry is one T cell receptor beta chain. Its antigen remains unidentified. The data were obtained in a study of cytomegalovirus exposure and HLA in healthy donors. Overall study findings and caveats: With later analysis, a missense DCLRE1C variant became linked to TCR beta V- and J-gene trimming. What a later analysis reportedly showed was that an Asian-associated ancestry cluster had fewer N-insertions than the roughly 670-donor mean.

Per the germline V gene, CDR1 is SGHVS and CDR2 is FNYEAQ. Trimming left V 5 bases short and J 5 bases short, with 16 bases between. The CDR3 totals 15 residues. PCR used 60 Vbeta primers and 13 Jbeta primers. Clones were sequenced by immunoSEQ multiplex PCR, and TCRdb holds only the in-frame ones, with some missing. Of approximately 190,000 clones in the sample, around four fifths are singletons; the top ten hold 6% to 8%. Sequencing input: PBMCs. The rearrangement links TRBV7-6 to TRBJ2-1; TRBD2 might be the D (6 bases). This clonotype was obtained from a woman in her 50s in good health and CMV-seropositive. CDR3 bases: TGTGCCAGCAGCCGACTAGTCGGGAGAGACAATGAGCAGTTCTTC. It codes for CASSRLVGRDNEQFF.